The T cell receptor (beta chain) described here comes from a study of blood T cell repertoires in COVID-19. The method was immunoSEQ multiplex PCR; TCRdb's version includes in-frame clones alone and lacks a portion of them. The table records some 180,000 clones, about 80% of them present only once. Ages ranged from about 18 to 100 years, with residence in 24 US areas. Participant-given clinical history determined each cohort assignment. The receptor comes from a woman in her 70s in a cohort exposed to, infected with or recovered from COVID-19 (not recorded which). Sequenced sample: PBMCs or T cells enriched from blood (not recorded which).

Here the CDR3 DNA reads TGTGCCAGCAGTTACTGGGGACTCCGCACAGATACGCAGTATTTT. It codes for CASSYWGLRTDTQYF. This sequence joins TRBV6-2 or TRBV6-3 and TRBJ2-3; a possible D gene is TRBD2 (6 bases). The CDR3 is made up of 15 amino acids. Germline V CDR1 and CDR2: MNHEY, SVGEGT. The V gene lost 1 base and the J gene lost 1 base, with 9 bases spanning the gap.